This record covers a single TCR beta chain. The CDR3 runs 14 residues. Trimming shortened V by 2 bases and J by 4 bases, and 9 bases separated the two germline ends. Germline CDR1 reads MNHEY; CDR2 reads SVGAGI. These data belong to a study of shared clonotypes between healthy human individuals. Here immunoSEQ multiplex PCR was the method, and the copy in TCRdb shows in-frame clones only, minus some. This table has about 1.4 million clones, 96% appearing once. This sequence was found in a man in his thirties or forties in good health. V and J are TRBV6-5 and TRBJ2-1; D is undetermined. Sequencing was performed on naive CD4+ T cells sorted from blood. Subset: CD45RA+ positively selected. The CDR3 region has the DNA TGTGCCAGCAGTTACGACGGCAGATACAATGAGCAGTTCTTC. This codes for CASSYDGRYNEQFF.